This T cell receptor beta chain was identified in a study of a mutant IDH1 vaccine in newly diagnosed glioma. About the study: The treated group averaged around 40 years old and was about 62% male, approximately 38% female. Previous care, which was radiotherapy, temozolomide, or both, most often involved both.

Noted time point: baseline, week 1 (first vaccination visit). Treatment specified: pre-vaccination baseline after standard-of-care therapy. Donors' newly diagnosed IDH1-mutant WHO grade 3 or 4 astrocytomas lacked nuclear ATRX. Study-wide findings and caveats: Among top peripheral T cell clonotypes, changes seemed unrelated to pseudoprogression.

Here immunoSEQ multiplex PCR was the method, and the copy in TCRdb shows in-frame clones only, minus some. The table shows approximately 92,000 clones, with around three quarters occurring only once. Comments on this clone: As yet, its antigen is unknown.

The receptor was derived from a man aged 35-49 years with glioma. The material was PBMCs, obtained from a glioma patient treated with radiotherapy, temozolomide or both.

Here the CDR3 DNA reads TGCAGCGTTCGAAATAATGAGCAGTTCTTC. Protein sequence: CSVRNNEQFF. V is TRBV29-1 and J is TRBJ2-1, with no clear D. There are 10 residues in the CDR3. Germline V CDR1 and CDR2: SQVTM, ANQGSEA. V was pared by 5 bases and J by 7 bases, with 6 bases between.